The entry that follows covers one T cell receptor (beta chain) sequence. As yet, its antigen is unknown. This sample stems from a study of blood T cells in healthy people across ages. Study-wide findings and caveats: Higher naive T cell percentage went strongly together with higher TCR beta diversity.

This CDR3 spans 14 amino acids. Trimming shortened V by 5 bases and J by 0 bases, and 10 bases separated the two germline ends. The germline V gene has CDR1 SGHTA and CDR2 FQGNSA. Each sample had at least 7 million PBMCs isolated. A J-beta primer mix and a sample-barcoded 5' primer were used in a second PCR of roughly 6 to 12 cycles. Unique molecular identifiers of 12 random nucleotides labeled each cDNA. TCRdb re-called the 5' RACE reads through MiXCR, storing one row per CDR3 protein. The sample yields about 1.1 million distinct CDR3 sequences, approximately 38% seen once. The sample was blood. This chain joins TRBV7-2 and TRBJ1-2; D is uncertain. The clonotype was recovered from a man aged 18 to 35 in good health. CDR3: CASSLQLSNYGYTF. The CDR3 DNA reads as TGTGCCAGCAGCCTTCAACTCTCTAACTATGGCTACACCTTC.